The entry below gives a single T cell receptor beta chain sequence along with its context. The method was immunoSEQ multiplex PCR; TCRdb's version includes in-frame clones alone and lacks a portion of them. The sample contains more than 200,000 clones, approximately 79% of which appear only once. These data originate in a study of cytotoxic CD8 clonotypes in ibrutinib-treated CLL. CDR1 is SEHNR, CDR2 FQNEAQ, per germline (reference sequence). Losses at the gene ends were 7 bases for V and 0 bases for J; bases not matched to a gene: 4. This CDR3 spans 14 amino acids. Genomic DNA in a quantity of roughly 2.2 micrograms was derived from cryopreserved PBMCs for TCR beta libraries.

The source of this sequence is a human donor with chronic lymphocytic leukemia. This sequence joins TRBV7-9 and TRBJ2-3, with 7 bases lining up with TRBD2. The sequences come from PBMCs, collected after 12 months of ibrutinib treatment. This chain's CDR3 is CASNTRGSTDTQYF. The CDR3 nucleotides read TGTGCCAGCAACACGCGGGGGAGCACAGATACGCAGTATTTT. Combining the CDR3 with reference TRBV7-9 and TRBJ2-3 gives the whole variable domain DTGVSQNPRHKITKRGQNVTFRCDPISEHNRLYWYRQTLGQGPEFLTYFQNEAQLEKSRLLSDRFSAERPKGSFSTLEIQRTEQGDSAMYLCASNTRGSTDTQYFGPGTRLTVL.